This T cell receptor (beta chain) is from a study of CD8+ T cells in alopecia areata. Study-wide findings and caveats: Researchers reported that TCR sharing among patients proved less clear than in mice, possibly HLA-linked. Besides other cells, scalp samples also yield sequences of resident alphabeta T cells from normal skin.

As the sequencing template, cDNA was produced by extracting RNA and reverse transcribing it. This table comes from immunoSEQ multiplex PCR, and its TCRdb copy is limited to in-frame clones, with some not included. The sample holds roughly 150,000 clones, around 50% seen once. This clone was observed a handful of times. Its matching antigen is unknown. Per the germline V gene, CDR1 is ENHRY and CDR2 is SYGVKD. The CDR3 length is 16 residues. The germline V and J ends were trimmed by 2 bases and 1 base, with 11 bases remaining between them. The receptor's source is a human donor with alopecia areata. This rearrangement joins TRBV10-3 to TRBJ2-2; D might be TRBD1 (6 bases). The sequenced sample consisted of CD4+ T cells sorted from blood. The CDR3, as DNA: TGTGCCATCAGTGAGATGGCAGGGGTGAACACCGGGGAGCTGTTTTTT. Protein sequence: CAISEMAGVNTGELFF.